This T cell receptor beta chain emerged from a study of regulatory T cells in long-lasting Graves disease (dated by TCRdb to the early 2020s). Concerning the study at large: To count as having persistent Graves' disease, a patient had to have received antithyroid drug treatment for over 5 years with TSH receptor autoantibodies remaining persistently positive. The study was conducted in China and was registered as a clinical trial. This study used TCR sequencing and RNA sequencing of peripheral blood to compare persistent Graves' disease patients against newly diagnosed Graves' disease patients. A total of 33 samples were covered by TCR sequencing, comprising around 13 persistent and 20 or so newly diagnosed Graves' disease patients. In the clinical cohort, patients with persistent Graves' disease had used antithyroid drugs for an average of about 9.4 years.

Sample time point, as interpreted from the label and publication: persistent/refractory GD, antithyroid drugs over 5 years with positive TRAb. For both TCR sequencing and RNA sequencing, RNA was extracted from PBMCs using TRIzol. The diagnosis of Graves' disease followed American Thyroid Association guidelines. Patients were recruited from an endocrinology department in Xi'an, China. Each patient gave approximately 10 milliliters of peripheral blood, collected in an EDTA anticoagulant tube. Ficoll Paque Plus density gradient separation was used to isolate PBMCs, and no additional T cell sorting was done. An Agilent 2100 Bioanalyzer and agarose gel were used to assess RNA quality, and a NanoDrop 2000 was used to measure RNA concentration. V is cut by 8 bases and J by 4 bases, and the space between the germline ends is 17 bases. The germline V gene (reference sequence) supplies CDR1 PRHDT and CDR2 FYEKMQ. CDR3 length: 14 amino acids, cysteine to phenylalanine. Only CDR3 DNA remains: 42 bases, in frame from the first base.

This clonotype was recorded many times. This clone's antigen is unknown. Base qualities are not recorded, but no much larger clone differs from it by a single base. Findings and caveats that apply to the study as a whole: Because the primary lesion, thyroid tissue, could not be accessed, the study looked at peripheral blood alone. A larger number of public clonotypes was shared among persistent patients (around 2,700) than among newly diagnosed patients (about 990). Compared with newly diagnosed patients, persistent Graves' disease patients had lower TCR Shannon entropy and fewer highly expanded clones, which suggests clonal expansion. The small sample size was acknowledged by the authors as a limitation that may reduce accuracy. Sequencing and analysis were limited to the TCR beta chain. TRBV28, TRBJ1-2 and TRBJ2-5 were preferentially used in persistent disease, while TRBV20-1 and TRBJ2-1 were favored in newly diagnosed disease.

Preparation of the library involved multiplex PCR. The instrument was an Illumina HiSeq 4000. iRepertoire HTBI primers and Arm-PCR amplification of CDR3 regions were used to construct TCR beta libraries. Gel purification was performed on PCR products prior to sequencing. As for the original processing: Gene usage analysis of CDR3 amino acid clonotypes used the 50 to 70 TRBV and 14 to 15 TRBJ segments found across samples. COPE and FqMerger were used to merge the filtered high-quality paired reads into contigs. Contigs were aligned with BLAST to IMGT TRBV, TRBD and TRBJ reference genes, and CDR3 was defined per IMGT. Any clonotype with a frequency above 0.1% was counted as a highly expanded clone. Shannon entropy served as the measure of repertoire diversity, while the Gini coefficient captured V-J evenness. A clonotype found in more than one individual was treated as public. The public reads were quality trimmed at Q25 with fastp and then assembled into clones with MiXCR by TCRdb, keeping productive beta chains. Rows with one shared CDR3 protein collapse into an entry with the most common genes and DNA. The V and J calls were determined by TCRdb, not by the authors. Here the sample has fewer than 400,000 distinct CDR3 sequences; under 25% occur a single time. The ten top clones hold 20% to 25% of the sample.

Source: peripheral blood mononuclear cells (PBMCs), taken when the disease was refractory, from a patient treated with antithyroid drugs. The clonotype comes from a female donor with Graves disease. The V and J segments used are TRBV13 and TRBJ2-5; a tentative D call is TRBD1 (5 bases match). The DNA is TGTGCCAGCGGTCCTTCATATGGGGCAGAGACCCAGTACTTC. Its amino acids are CASGPSYGAETQYF.